The clone carrying this T cell receptor (beta chain) was found once. This specimen comes from a study of blood T cell repertoires in COVID-19. About the research overall: In each case, the material was cDNA or gDNA derived from T cells, B-cell-depleted T cells, or PBMCs.

Assay: immunoSEQ multiplex PCR; the TCRdb copy retains only in-frame clones and omits some. Of about 43,000 clones in the sample, 75% to 90% were seen once. This CDR3 has 13 amino acids. From germline, CDR1 is SGHTA and CDR2 FQGNSA. V lost 8 bases and J lost 1; bases outside the gene matches: 3. This TCR was recovered from a woman older than 75 with active COVID-19. The sequencing input was peripheral blood. V usage is TRBV7-2 and J usage is TRBJ2-5; 8 bases line up with TRBD1. The CDR3 loop is CASRTGGQETQYF. CDR3 coding DNA: TGTGCCAGCCGAACAGGGGGCCAAGAGACCCAGTACTTC.